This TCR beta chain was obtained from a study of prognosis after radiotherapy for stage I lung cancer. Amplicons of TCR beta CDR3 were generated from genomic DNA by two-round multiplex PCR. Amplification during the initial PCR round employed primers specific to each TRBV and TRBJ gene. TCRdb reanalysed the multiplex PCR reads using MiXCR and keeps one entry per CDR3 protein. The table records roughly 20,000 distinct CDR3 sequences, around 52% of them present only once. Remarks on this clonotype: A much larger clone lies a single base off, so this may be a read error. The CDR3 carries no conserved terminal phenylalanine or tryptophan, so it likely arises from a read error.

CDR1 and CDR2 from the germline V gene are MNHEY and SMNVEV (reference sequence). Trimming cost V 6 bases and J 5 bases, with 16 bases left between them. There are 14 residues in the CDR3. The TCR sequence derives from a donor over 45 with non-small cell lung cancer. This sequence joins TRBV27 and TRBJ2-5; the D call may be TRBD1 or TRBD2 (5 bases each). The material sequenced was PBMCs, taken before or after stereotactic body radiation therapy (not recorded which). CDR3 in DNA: TGTGCCAGCAGGGGACCATCGGAATGGGAGACCCAGTACTCC. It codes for CASRGPSEWETQYS.